This paragraph covers one T cell receptor beta chain sequence. As yet, its antigen is unknown. The data are from a study of regulatory T cells in long-lasting Graves disease. Turning to the study itself: Antithyroid drug use was under 3 months in newly diagnosed Graves' patients. Study-wide findings and caveats: The study found TRBV28, TRBJ1-2 and TRBJ2-5 favored in persistent disease.

Specified time point: newly diagnosed GD, antithyroid drugs for less than 3 months. Generation of the TCR library employed RNA extracted from PBMCs. The CDR3 runs 14 residues. Deletions cut 7 bases from V and 3 bases from J, with 12 bases between. Germline CDR1 reads KGHDR; CDR2 reads SFDVKD. Construction of TCR beta libraries relied on iRepertoire HTBI primers and on Arm-PCR targeting CDR3 regions. TCRdb re-analysed the multiplex PCR reads in MiXCR, keeping a single row per CDR3 protein. The top ten hold 8.9% of the sample, which has more than 450,000 distinct CDR3 sequences, more than 10% seen once. The same data also went into a second study, on T cells in Graves' hyperthyroidism and ophthalmopathy.

This chain links TRBV24-1 with TRBJ2-1, with D possibly matching TRBD2 (7 bases). The source material was peripheral blood mononuclear cells (PBMCs), sampled at new diagnosis, from a patient treated with antithyroid drugs. This receptor was identified in a woman aged 25 to 39 with Graves disease. The CDR3 DNA sequence: TGTGCCACCAGGGGGGGGGCCGGCTACAATGAGCAGTTCTTC. Protein product: CATRGGAGYNEQFF.